This T cell receptor beta chain was captured in a study of cytomegalovirus exposure and HLA in healthy donors. This CDR3 is 12 amino acids long. Looked up from germline, CDR1 is SNHLY and CDR2 is FYNNEI. Trimming cost V 5 bases and J 7 bases, with 11 bases left between them. The sample holds a few counts of this clone. Assay used: immunoSEQ multiplex PCR; TCRdb lists only in-frame clones, some missing. Found here are roughly 48,000 clones, 94% of them singletons; the top ten hold around 8%. These donors were members of the roughly 110-subject validation cohort, a group separate from the roughly 670-subject first cohort.

Sequencing used PBMCs. The V call is TRBV2, the J call TRBJ1-2, with D unclear. This receptor was taken from a woman aged 18-29 years in good health and CMV-seropositive. CDR3 DNA: TGTGCCAGCAGTCCAGGAATGAGTGGCTACACCTTC. It codes for CASSPGMSGYTF.